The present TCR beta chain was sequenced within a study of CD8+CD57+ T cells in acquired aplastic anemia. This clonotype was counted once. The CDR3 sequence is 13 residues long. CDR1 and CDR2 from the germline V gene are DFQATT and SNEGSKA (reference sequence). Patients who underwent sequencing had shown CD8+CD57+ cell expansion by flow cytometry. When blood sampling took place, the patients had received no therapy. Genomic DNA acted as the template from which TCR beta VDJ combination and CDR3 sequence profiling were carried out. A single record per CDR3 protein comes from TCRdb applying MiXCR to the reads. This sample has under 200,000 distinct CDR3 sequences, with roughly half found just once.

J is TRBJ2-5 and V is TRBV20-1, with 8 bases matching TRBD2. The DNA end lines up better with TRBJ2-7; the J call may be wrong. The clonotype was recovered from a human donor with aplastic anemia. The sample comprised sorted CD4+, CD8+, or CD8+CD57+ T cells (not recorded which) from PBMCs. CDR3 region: CSSLAGISYEQYF. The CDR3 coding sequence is TGCAGCTCTTTAGCGGGAATCTCCTACGAGCAGTACTTC.